One and the same sample provided the 10 T cell receptor beta chains below, sequenced in a study of blood T cell repertoires in COVID-19. Data came from immunoSEQ multiplex PCR; TCRdb stores just in-frame clones and leaves some out. The sample lists 150,000 to 200,000 clones; 90% were seen once. The sequencing sample was made of peripheral blood. Receptors were obtained from a man aged 50 to 60 with acute or convalescent COVID-19.

V is TRBV19 and J is TRBJ2-7, with 7 bases aligning to TRBD2. This CDR3 has 15 residues. The germline V gene encodes CDR1 LNHDA and CDR2 SQIVND (reference sequence). V shed 5 bases, J shed 4 bases, and the junction held 11 bases outside the gene matches. The chain's CDR3 is CASSDRRAGTYEQYF. The CDR3 nucleotides read TGTGCCAGTAGTGACCGGAGAGCGGGAACATACGAGCAGTACTTC. The whole variable domain, remainder taken from reference TRBV19 and TRBJ2-7, is DGGITQSPKYLFRKEGQNVTLSCEQNLNHDAMYWYRQDPGQGLRLIYYSQIVNDFQKGDIAEGYSVSREKKESFPLTVTSAQKNPTAFYLCASSDRRAGTYEQYFGPGTRLTVT.

This chain joins TRBV5-1 and TRBJ1-3; 8 bases line up with TRBD1. V gave up 3 bases and J gave up 1 base; unmatched junction bases: 9. Looked up from germline, CDR1 is SGHRS and CDR2 is YFSETQ. The CDR3 is 17 residues long. CDR3 sequence (DNA): TGCGCCAGCAGCTCGGGACAGGCCCCCAGTTCTGGAAACACCATATATTTT. Translation: CASSSGQAPSSGNTIYF.

This clone has a single count. The chain links TRBV7-9 to TRBJ2-5; tentative D call: TRBD2 (5 bases). Germline-derived CDR1 and CDR2 are SEHNR and FQNEAQ (reference sequence). Trimming took off 5 bases at V and 2 bases at J, with 18 bases between the two ends. The CDR3 has 16 residues. CDR3 sequence reads: CASSPGVAQTQETQYF. CDR3 DNA sequence: TGTGCCAGCAGCCCCGGGGTAGCCCAAACTCAAGAGACCCAGTACTTC.

The chain combines TRBV28 with TRBJ1-2; D call uncertain. The CDR3 loop spans 14 amino acids. In germline, CDR1 is MDHEN, CDR2 SYDVKM. V lost 2 bases, J lost 7 bases, and 14 bases lay in between. The CDR3 is CASSLGSKRGGYTF. CDR3 nucleotide sequence: TGTGCCAGCAGTTTAGGGTCGAAGCGTGGTGGCTACACCTTC.

Notes on this clone: Other nucleotide sequences from this sample produce the same CDR3. This chain joins TRBV19 and TRBJ1-6, with 9 bases that match TRBD1. Germline trimming cut 3 bases from V and 7 bases from J; bases unmatched to any gene: 1. Germline loops: CDR1 LNHDA, CDR2 SQIVND (reference sequence). CDR3 length equals 14 residues. For the CDR3, the DNA is TGTGCCAGTAGTATCGGGACAGGGAATTCACCCCTCCACTTT. The encoded protein is CASSIGTGNSPLHF.

This chain links TRBV7-6 with TRBJ2-5, with D perhaps TRBD1 (6 bases). Germline CDR1 reads SGHVS; CDR2 reads FNYEAQ. Trimming removed 5 bases at V and 1 base at J, with 14 bases between. The CDR3 is 15 residues long. CDR3 nucleotide sequence: TGTGCCAGCAGCGGGGAGTGGGGGCCCCAAGAGACCCAGTACTTC. This encodes CASSGEWGPQETQYF. Complete variable domain (other parts from reference TRBV7-6 and TRBJ2-5): GAGVSQSPRYKVTKRGQDVALRCDPISGHVSLYWYRQALGQGPEFLTYFNYEAQQDKSGLPNDRFSAERPEGSISTLTIQRTEQRDSAMYRCASSGEWGPQETQYFGPGTRLLVL.

The V gene is TRBV7-8, the J gene TRBJ2-7, with D possibly TRBD1 on 6 matching bases. The CDR3 runs 16 residues. Trimming cost V 1 base and J 4 bases, with 17 bases left between them. CDR1 is SGHVS and CDR2 is FQNEAQ in the germline V gene. The CDR3 nucleotides read TGTGCCAGCAGCTTAGTCACAGGGATTTCCCTTTACGAGCAGTACGTC. This codes for CASSLVTGISLYEQYV.

The genes are TRBV4-2 and TRBJ1-4; TRBD1 matches at 9 bases. V trimming: 0 bases; J trimming: 3 bases; junction bases outside the gene matches: 5. The germline V gene encodes CDR1 LGHNA and CDR2 YNFKEQ. The CDR3 runs to 17 residues. CDR3: CASSQDGTGTANEKLFF. The CDR3 bases are TGTGCCAGCAGCCAAGATGGGACAGGGACGGCTAATGAAAAACTGTTTTTT.

The CDR3 is CASSQATGNQPQHF. The DNA of the CDR3 is TGTGCCAGCAGCCAAGCCACCGGGAATCAGCCCCAGCATTTT. This chain uses TRBV3-1 (or the pseudogene TRBV3-2) with TRBJ1-5, with unresolved D. The germline gives CDR1 LGHDT, CDR2 YNNKEL (reference sequence). The CDR3 is 14 residues long. Trimming removed 1 base at V and 4 bases at J, with 8 bases between.

The rearrangement uses TRBV5-1 and TRBJ1-5; unclear D gene. The CDR3 loop spans 16 amino acids. Germline CDR1 and CDR2: SGHRS and YFSETQ. Trimming removed 4 bases at V and 2 bases at J, with 16 bases between. CDR3 nucleotides: TGCGCCAGCAGCCCCATTGGCGGGGTCGGCAATCAGCCCCAGCATTTT. Protein sequence: CASSPIGGVGNQPQHF.